This TCR beta chain was obtained from a study of blood T cell repertoires in COVID-19. Original analysis: Using reference gene primer amplification, nucleated cell counts were estimated. The data were produced by immunoSEQ multiplex PCR, yet TCRdb's version contains in-frame clones alone and is incomplete. Clone size and V and J calls were adopted from that table, with D and trimming inferred from the DNA. The sample has just under 350,000 clones, roughly 89% seen once; the top ten hold more than 3%. The CDR3 has 18 amino acids. The V and J ends lost 3 bases and 0 bases respectively, with 18 bases between them. Germline V gene data show CDR1 as SGHAT and CDR2 as FQNNGV.

The source of this sequence is a woman between 18 and 29 years old who had recovered from COVID-19. Sequencing used peripheral blood. The genes are TRBV11-2 and TRBJ2-1, with a tentative D call TRBD2 (6 bases). The CDR3 region is CASSFFPMGGSSYNEQFF. CDR3 in DNA: TGTGCCAGCAGCTTTTTCCCCATGGGGGGTAGCTCCTACAATGAGCAGTTCTTC.